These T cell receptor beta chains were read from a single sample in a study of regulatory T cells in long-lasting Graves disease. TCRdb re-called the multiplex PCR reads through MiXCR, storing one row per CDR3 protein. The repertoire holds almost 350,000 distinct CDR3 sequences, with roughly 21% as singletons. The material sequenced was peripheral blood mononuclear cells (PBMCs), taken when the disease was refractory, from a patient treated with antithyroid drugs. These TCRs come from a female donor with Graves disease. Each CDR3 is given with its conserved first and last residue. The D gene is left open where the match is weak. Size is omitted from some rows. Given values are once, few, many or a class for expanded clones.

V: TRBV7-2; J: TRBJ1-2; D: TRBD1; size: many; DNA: TGTGCCAGCAGCTTACTTCCGGGACAGGGGAAATATGGCTACACCTTC; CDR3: CASSLLPGQGKYGYTF
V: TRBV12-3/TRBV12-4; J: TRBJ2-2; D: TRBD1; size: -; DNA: TGTGCCAGCACCCGGGACAGGGGCACCGGGGAGCTGTTTTTT; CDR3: CASTRDRGTGELFF
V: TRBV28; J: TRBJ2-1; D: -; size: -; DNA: TGTGCCAGCAGTTTGTACGGGGCTCATGAGCAGTTCTTC; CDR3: CASSLYGAHEQFF
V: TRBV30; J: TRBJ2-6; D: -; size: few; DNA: TGTGCCTGGAGTGTCAGGTTTTCAGGGGCCAACGTCCTGACTTTC; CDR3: CAWSVRFSGANVLTF
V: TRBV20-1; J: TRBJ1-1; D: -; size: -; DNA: TGCAGTGCTAGACAGGGCCCTGAAGCTTTCTTT; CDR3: CSARQGPEAFF
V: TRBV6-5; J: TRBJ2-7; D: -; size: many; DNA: TGTGCCAGCAGTTATGGGGGACATCCCTACGAGCAGTACTTC; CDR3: CASSYGGHPYEQYF
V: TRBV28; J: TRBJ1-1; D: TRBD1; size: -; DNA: TGTGCCAGCAGTCTCCCGGGACAGGGACTCCCTGAAGCTTTCTTT; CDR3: CASSLPGQGLPEAFF
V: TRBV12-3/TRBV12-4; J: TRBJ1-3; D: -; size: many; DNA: TGTGCCAGCAGTTTACCCCCCCTCCGCACCATATATTTT; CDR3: CASSLPPLRTIYF
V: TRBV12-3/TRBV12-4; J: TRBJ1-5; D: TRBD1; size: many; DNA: TGTGCCAGCAGTTTGTATCGACAGGGACGGGGCAATCAGCCCCAGCATTTT; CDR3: CASSLYRQGRGNQPQHF
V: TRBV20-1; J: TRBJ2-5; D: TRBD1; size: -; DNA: TGCAGTGCTAGAAAATTAGGGGGCACGGGAGAGACCCAGTACTTC; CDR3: CSARKLGGTGETQYF
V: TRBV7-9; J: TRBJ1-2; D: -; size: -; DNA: TGTGCCAGCAGCCCGCTCGAGGATAACTATGGCTACACCTTC; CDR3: CASSPLEDNYGYTF